Below are 10 T cell receptor beta chains sequenced from a single sample in a study of control samples from healthy donors and cancer patients (dated by TCRdb to between 2020 and 2021). Libraries were made using the immunoSEQ multiplex PCR assay. The source is immuneACCESS, and TCRdb retained only in-frame sequences with V and J called. Part of the clones is not carried over; for the studies checked, unresolved V genes explain less than half of this, and the remainder is unexplained. This sample has some 120,000 clones in its table, and over 75% of those were observed once. The top ten hold over 7.5% of the sample. Material for sequencing was blood. All receptors derive from a man aged 40-49 years in good health.

The CDR3 region is CATSDSRGAYTGELFF. As DNA, the CDR3 is TGTGCCACCAGTGATTCCCGGGGGGCTTACACCGGGGAGCTGTTTTTT. The chain couples TRBV24-1 to TRBJ2-2; D is possibly TRBD2 (7 bases). Trimming took off 2 bases at V and 3 bases at J, with 12 bases between the two ends. CDR1 KGHDR and CDR2 SFDVKD come from the germline V gene. The CDR3 sequence is 16 residues long.

This chain connects TRBV3-1 (or the pseudogene TRBV3-2) to TRBJ1-6; a possible D gene is TRBD1 (5 bases). Trimming left V 4 bases short and J 13 bases short, with 17 bases between. CDR1 is LGHDT, CDR2 YNNKEL, per germline (reference sequence). CDR3 length equals 14 residues. CDR3 region: CASSLSRDVSPLHF. The DNA of the CDR3 is TGTGCCAGCAGCCTAAGCAGGGACGTATCGCCCCTCCACTTT.

V usage is TRBV11-3 and J usage is TRBJ2-1, with D unclear. The CDR3 runs 13 residues. CDR1 and CDR2 (germline): SGHNT, YENEEA. V lost 5 bases to trimming and J lost 5 bases, with 10 bases between them. As DNA, the CDR3 is TGTGCCAGCAGCGCATACCCTCACAATGAGCAGTTCTTC. It is translated as CASSAYPHNEQFF.

This clone was counted once. The V gene is TRBV4-1, the J gene TRBJ1-5; D is unresolved. CDR1 and CDR2 from the germline V gene are MGHRA and YSYEKL. CDR3 size: 14 residues. The V end was cut by 4 bases, the J end by 8 bases, with 15 bases between. In DNA, the CDR3 is TGCGCCAGCAGCCGGGTTGCCAGGCTTGAGCCCCAGCATTTT. This gives the protein CASSRVARLEPQHF.

J is TRBJ1-1 and V is TRBV2; D not certain. The CDR3 loop spans 11 amino acids. V lost 3 bases and J 4 bases, leaving 3 bases between the germline ends. Germline loops: CDR1 SNHLY, CDR2 FYNNEI. The CDR3 reads CASSERTEAFF. In DNA form, the CDR3 reads TGTGCCAGCAGTGAGCGCACTGAAGCTTTCTTT. Looking up the rest from reference TRBV2 and TRBJ1-1 gives the full variable domain: EPEVTQTPSHQVTQMGQEVILRCVPISNHLYFYWYRQILGQKVEFLVSFYNNEISEKSEIFDDQFSVERPDGSNFTLKIRSTKLEDSAMYFCASSERTEAFFGQGTRLTVV.

CDR3 sequence reads: CASILEAVASPLHF. The DNA of the CDR3 is TGTGCCAGCATTCTAGAGGCGGTGGCTTCACCCCTCCACTTT. This rearrangement joins TRBV2 to TRBJ1-6; D gene unclear. In germline, CDR1 is SNHLY, CDR2 FYNNEI. The CDR3 is 14 amino acids. Trimming stripped 7 bases from V and 9 bases from J, with 16 bases between.

This chain uses TRBV2 with TRBJ2-4; D possibly matches TRBD1 or TRBD2 (6 bases each). The CDR3 consists of 15 residues. The ends were cut back, 4 bases at V and 3 bases at J, with 13 bases in the middle. The germline V gene has CDR1 SNHLY and CDR2 FYNNEI. The CDR3 loop is CASSGDKAGKNIQYF. The CDR3, as DNA: TGTGCCAGCAGTGGGGACAAAGCGGGCAAAAACATTCAGTACTTC.

V and J are TRBV11-3 and TRBJ2-2, with 9 positions matching TRBD2. CDR3 length equals 16 residues. With 8 bases clipped from V and 2 bases from J, the junction kept 9 bases outside the gene matches. The germline V gene has CDR1 SGHNT and CDR2 YENEEA. CDR3 in amino acids: CASSGVRGGNTGELFF. For the CDR3, the DNA is TGTGCCAGCTCCGGGGTGCGGGGGGGAAACACCGGGGAGCTGTTTTTT.

The genes are TRBV4-1 and TRBJ2-1; D possibly corresponds to TRBD2 (5 bases). CDR1 and CDR2 (germline): MGHRA, YSYEKL. CDR3 length: 15 amino acids. The V end was cut by 1 base, the J end by 6 bases, with 13 bases between. CDR3 bases: TGCGCCAGCAGCCAAGTATTTACGGGGTTCAATGAGCAGTTCTTC. This gives the protein CASSQVFTGFNEQFF.

The V call is TRBV7-2, the J call TRBJ2-1; D is uncertain. This CDR3 comprises 15 residues. V was clipped by 3 bases and J by 0 bases, with 9 bases between them. Germline V gene data show CDR1 as SGHTA and CDR2 as FQGNSA. CDR3 sequence reads: CASSLYTGSYNEQFF. CDR3 nucleotide sequence: TGTGCCAGCAGCTTGTACACCGGCTCCTACAATGAGCAGTTCTTC.